This TCR beta chain is drawn from a study of blood T cell repertoires in COVID-19. Overall study context: Samples came from the United States, Italy and Spain, spanning acute and convalescent COVID-19. Sample material is recorded as cDNA or gDNA derived from T cells, B-cell-depleted T cells, or PBMCs.

In the authors' methods: Amplification from reference gene primers served as the basis for estimated nucleated cell counts. The data were produced by immunoSEQ multiplex PCR, yet TCRdb's version contains in-frame clones alone and is incomplete. V, J and clone size are those of that table, while D and trimming were read from the DNA. This table has 130,000 to 150,000 clones, roughly 81% appearing once. This CDR3 comprises 15 residues. V shed 4 bases, J shed 1 base, and the junction held 4 bases outside the gene matches. Germline values: CDR1 SGHAT, CDR2 FQNNGV. The sequenced sample was peripheral blood. The genes are TRBV11-2 and TRBJ2-3; 8 nucleotides agree with TRBD1. This TCR was recovered from a human donor with acute or convalescent COVID-19. The donor label of this sample is uncertain. The CDR3 here is CASSSWGQGTDTQYF. DNA of the CDR3: TGTGCCAGCAGCTCCTGGGGACAGGGCACAGATACGCAGTATTTT.